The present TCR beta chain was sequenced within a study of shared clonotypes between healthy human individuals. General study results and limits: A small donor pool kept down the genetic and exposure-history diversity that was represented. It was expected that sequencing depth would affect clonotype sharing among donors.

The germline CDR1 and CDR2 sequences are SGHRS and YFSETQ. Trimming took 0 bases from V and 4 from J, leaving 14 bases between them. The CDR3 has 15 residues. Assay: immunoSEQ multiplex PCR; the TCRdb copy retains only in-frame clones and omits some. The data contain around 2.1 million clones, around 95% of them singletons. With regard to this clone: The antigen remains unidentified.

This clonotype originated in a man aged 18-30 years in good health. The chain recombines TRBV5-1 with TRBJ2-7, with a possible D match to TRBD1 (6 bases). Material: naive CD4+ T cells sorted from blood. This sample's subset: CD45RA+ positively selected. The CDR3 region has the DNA TGCGCCAGCAGCTTGGTATCCGGGACAAAATACGAGCAGTACTTC. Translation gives CASSLVSGTKYEQYF.